In its sample, the clone carrying this T cell receptor beta chain is medium-sized (0.01 to 0.1%). What it binds is unknown. These data belong to a study of liver allograft versus peripheral blood T cells. Study details: Recipients' peripheral blood served as the comparator for T cell receptor repertoires in transplanted livers.

TCRdb processed the reads anew with MiXCR; each CDR3 protein has one entry. This table holds 10,000 or so distinct CDR3 sequences, about a fifth found once. Overall study findings and caveats: In liver allografts, T cell receptor repertoires reportedly differed from the repertoires found in peripheral blood.

The CDR3 sequence is 17 residues long. The germline V gene encodes CDR1 LNHDA and CDR2 SQIVND (reference sequence). Trimming removed 5 bases from V and 1 base from J; junction bases left unmatched: 13. This chain connects TRBV19 to TRBJ1-2; 7 bases match TRBD1. This clonotype originated in a human patient who had a liver transplant. Some T cells may be graft donor cells. CDR3 amino acids: CASSYIGQERFNYGYTF. The CDR3 DNA sequence: TGTGCCAGTAGTTACATCGGACAGGAGCGCTTTAACTATGGCTACACCTTC.